This TCR beta chain was recovered during a study of T cell repertoires in cytomegalovirus infection. Across the study: Matching HLA type, along with CMV infection, was indicated by public TCR beta signatures. Whole-study findings and limits: The ex vivo response showed dominance by HLA-C-restricted CMV-specific TCR beta clonotypes. The cumulative frequency of public TCR beta families identified carriers of CMV plus the relevant HLA.

This clonotype was seen a handful of times. Its antigen is not known. Trimming left V 2 bases short and J 5 bases short, with 10 bases between. The CDR3 consists of 13 residues. Germline lookup yields CDR1 SGHVS and CDR2 FQNEAQ. TCRdb re-called the reads with MiXCR, one entry per CDR3 protein. Among around 550,000 distinct CDR3 sequences listed, 26% were seen once. The chain recombines TRBV7-8 with TRBJ2-7, with D unclear. Sequenced sample: PBMCs. The sequence came from a human donor in good health (CMV status not recorded). Some clones in this sample may be carry-over from other donors' samples. The CDR3, as DNA: TGTGCCAGCAGCTTACAGGTTCGGAACGAGCAGTACGTC. Translating it yields CASSLQVRNEQYV.